This T cell receptor (beta chain) emerged from a study of technical replicates of blood from four donors. The V segment lost 2 bases and the J segment 4 bases; nucleotides outside the gene matches: 15. The germline CDR1 and CDR2 sequences are KGHSH and LQKENI. There are 20 residues in the CDR3. The repertoire was sequenced with immunoSEQ multiplex PCR; TCRdb's copy has only in-frame clones and lacks some. This sample has roughly 83,000 clones, with approximately 94% found just once. This clonotype originated in a human donor in good health. Sequenced: T cells isolated from PBMCs. The chain carries TRBV18 and TRBJ1-4, with TRBD1 identical over 11 bases. The CDR3 nucleotides read TGTGCCAGCTCACCATTCACCCTGGCTGGACAGGGGGCTGGTAATGAAAAACTGTTTTTT. Encoded protein: CASSPFTLAGQGAGNEKLFF.